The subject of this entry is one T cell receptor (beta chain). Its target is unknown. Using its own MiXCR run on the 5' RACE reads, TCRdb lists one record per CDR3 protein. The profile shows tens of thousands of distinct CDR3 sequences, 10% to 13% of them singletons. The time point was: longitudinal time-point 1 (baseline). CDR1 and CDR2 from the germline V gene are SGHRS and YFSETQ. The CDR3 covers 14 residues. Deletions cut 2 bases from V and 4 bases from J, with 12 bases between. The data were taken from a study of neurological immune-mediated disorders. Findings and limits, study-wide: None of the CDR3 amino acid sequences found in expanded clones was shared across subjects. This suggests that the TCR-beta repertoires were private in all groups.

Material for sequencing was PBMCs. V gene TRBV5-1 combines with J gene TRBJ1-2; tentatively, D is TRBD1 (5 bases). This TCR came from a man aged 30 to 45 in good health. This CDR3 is CASSLVGGIYGYTF. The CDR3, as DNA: TGCGCCAGCAGCTTAGTTGGGGGGATCTATGGCTACACCTTC.